This TCR beta chain comes out of a study of beta chain features in type 1 diabetes. Regarding the study as a whole: Lower insertion and higher deletion counts appeared at VDJ junctions in type 1 diabetes patients. There was a moderate but significant shortening of TCRB CDR3s in all four CD4+ subsets of Type 1 diabetes patients.

TCRB transcripts that were expressed got sequenced, as all of the isolated RNA had been reverse transcribed. Clones were read by immunoSEQ multiplex PCR, and TCRdb kept only the in-frame ones, dropping some. The sample has 600,000 to 700,000 clones, roughly an eighth seen once; the top ten hold 0.022%. CD45RO/CCR7/CD25/CD127/CD95/CD27 separated CD4+ naive, central memory, regulatory and stem cell-like memory cells by sorting. Sorted populations all exceeded 95% purity. Regarding this clone: Its target is unknown.

CDR1 and CDR2 (germline): SGHRS, YFSETQ. The CDR3 runs 14 residues. Trimming removed 0 bases at V and 8 bases at J, with 12 bases between. The source is a man between 18 and 29 years old with type 1 diabetes. The chain has TRBV5-1 and TRBJ2-1; D perhaps matches TRBD2 (6 bases). Sequencing used naive CD4+ T cells from blood. The CDR3 protein is CASSLASGLDEQFF. CDR3 coding DNA: TGCGCCAGCAGCTTGGCAAGCGGGCTAGATGAGCAGTTCTTC.